Below, 22 T cell receptor beta chains from the same sample are listed, as sequenced in a study of long-term antiretroviral therapy in people with HIV. Runs used v3.0 of the immunoSEQ assay and were done at survey level. Generated by immunoSEQ multiplex PCR, the TCRdb table keeps only in-frame clones and is missing some. The table shows 20,000 or so clones, with about 74% occurring only once. Sequences were derived from unsorted PBMCs, sampled 0.5 years before starting antiretroviral therapy. All receptors derive from a man aged 18 to 30 with HIV.

This sequence joins TRBV7-2 and TRBJ2-3, with D possibly matching TRBD1 (6 bases). This CDR3 region has 17 residues. CDR1 and CDR2 from the germline V gene are SGHTA and FQGNSA. The ends were cut back, 2 bases at V and 2 bases at J, with 17 bases in the middle. The DNA for the CDR3 is TGTGCCAGCAGCTTAAGGGGGACACAAGCTTTCACAGATACGCAGTATTTT. Its translation: CASSLRGTQAFTDTQYF.

As regards this clone: Sequence at one end of the junction differs from germline and may be a read error. This chain uses TRBV5-1 with TRBJ2-7; D is unclear. The CDR3 contains 15 residues. CDR1 SGHRS and CDR2 YFSETQ come from the germline V gene. The CDR3 nucleotides read TGCGCCAGCACCTTGGAAGGCAGGCGTGACTACGAGCAGTACTTC. Protein: CASTLEGRRDYEQYF.

This chain's CDR3 is CASSWRTGDGQYF. For the CDR3, the DNA is TGCGCCAGCAGCTGGAGGACAGGGGACGGGCAGTACTTC. The chain links TRBV5-1 to TRBJ2-7; 9 positions agree with TRBD1. Germline values: CDR1 SGHRS, CDR2 YFSETQ. V shed 3 bases, J shed 9 bases, and the junction held 7 bases outside the gene matches. CDR3 size: 13 residues.

This clone was picked up one time. V is TRBV25-1 and J is TRBJ2-1; D possibly corresponds to TRBD1 (5 bases). V lost 8 bases and J 10 bases, leaving 18 bases between the germline ends. CDR3 size: 13 residues. The germline V gene encodes CDR1 MGHDK and CDR2 SYGVNS. The CDR3 is CASGRRGTDEQFF. The DNA of the CDR3 is TGTGCCAGCGGCCGTAGGGGTACGGACGAGCAGTTCTTC.

The sample holds one count of this clone. The chain uses TRBV15 and TRBJ1-1; no reliable D call. Per germline, CDR1 LNHNV and CDR2 YYDKDF (reference sequence). The CDR3 extends over 15 amino acids. The V end lost 0 bases, the J end lost 7 bases, and 15 bases lay between the germline ends. The CDR3 region has the DNA TGTGCCACCAGCAGAGATGGGTCCTTAAAGGGTGAAGCTTTCTTT. Translation gives CATSRDGSLKGEAFF. Together with reference TRBV15 and TRBJ1-1, the CDR3 gives the full variable domain: DAMVIQNPRYQVTQFGKPVTLSCSQTLNHNVMYWYQQKSSQAPKLLFHYYDKDFNNEADTPDNFQSRRPNTSFCFLDIRSPGLGDTAMYLCATSRDGSLKGEAFFGQGTRLTVV.

The CDR3 here is CASSKDGISNYGYTF. CDR3 DNA sequence: TGTGCCAGCAGCAAGGACGGTATTTCAAACTATGGCTACACCTTC. The chain has TRBV5-4 and TRBJ1-2; D is unresolved. Trimming stripped 4 bases from V and 2 bases from J, with 15 bases between. Germline assignment: CDR1 SGHNT and CDR2 YYREEE (reference sequence). This CDR3 has 15 residues. Filled out from reference TRBV5-4 and TRBJ1-2, the complete variable domain reads ETGVTQSPTHLIKTRGQQVTLRCSSQSGHNTVSWYQQALGQGPQFIFQYYREEENGRGNFPPRFSGLQFPNYSSELNVNALELDDSALYLCASSKDGISNYGYTFGSGTRLTVV.

This clone was detected only a few times. The chain employs TRBV5-1 and TRBJ1-1; D uncertain. Trimming pared 3 bases from V and 5 bases from J, leaving 8 bases between. CDR3 length: 12 residues. Germline CDR1 is SGHRS and CDR2 is YFSETQ. CDR3: CASSYRGTEAFF. In DNA, the CDR3 is TGCGCCAGCAGCTACCGGGGAACTGAAGCTTTCTTT.

In this sample, this clone turned up once. The chain couples TRBV6-6 to TRBJ2-1; possible D gene TRBD1, 5 bases. The CDR3 loop spans 14 amino acids. CDR1 MNHNY and CDR2 SVGAGI come from the germline V gene (reference sequence). Trimming took off 2 bases at V and 6 bases at J, with 11 bases between the two ends. CDR3 DNA sequence: TGTGCCAGCAGTTACCCCCTAGGGGCCAATGAGCAGTTCTTC. Translating gives CASSYPLGANEQFF.

The chain uses TRBV5-5 and TRBJ2-7; the match to TRBD1 covers 7 bases. CDR3 size: 15 residues. With 4 bases clipped from V and 0 bases from J, the junction kept 7 bases outside the gene matches. The germline CDR1 and CDR2 sequences are SGHKS and YYEKEE (reference sequence). The CDR3 reads CASSLTGLFSYEQYF. DNA of the CDR3: TGTGCCAGCAGCCTGACAGGGCTATTCTCCTACGAGCAGTACTTC.

V is TRBV7-9 and J is TRBJ1-1, with 9 bases lining up with TRBD1. The CDR3 has 16 residues. Per the germline V gene, CDR1 is SEHNR and CDR2 is FQNEAQ (reference sequence). V lost 4 bases, J lost 4 bases, and 10 bases stayed unmatched. CDR3 loop: CASSSGQGRGGTEAFF. CDR3 sequence (DNA): TGTGCCAGCAGCTCAGGACAGGGGAGGGGTGGCACTGAAGCTTTCTTT.

This clone was seen a few times. Other DNA sequences in this sample translate to the same CDR3. The J gene is TRBJ1-6, the V gene TRBV9; no definite D call. The CDR3 has 13 residues. V lost 3 bases and J lost 2, with 3 bases in between. Germline assignment: CDR1 SGDLS and CDR2 YYNGEE. The CDR3 region has the DNA TGTGCCAGCAGCGAGGCCTATAATTCACCCCTCCACTTT. It is translated as CASSEAYNSPLHF.

In this sample, this clone turned up once. The chain recombines TRBV12-5 with TRBJ2-7; D may correspond to TRBD1 or TRBD2 (7 bases each). This CDR3 is 16 amino acids long. CDR1 LGHNT and CDR2 FRNRAP come from the germline V gene. The V end was cut by 1 base, the J end by 3 bases, with 16 bases between. CDR3 in amino acids: CASGLGTGEGNYEQYF. CDR3 bases: TGTGCTAGTGGTTTGGGAACAGGGGAGGGGAACTACGAGCAGTACTTC.

The gene calls are TRBV28 and TRBJ2-7; D call uncertain. From germline, CDR1 is MDHEN and CDR2 SYDVKM. V was clipped by 0 bases and J by 5 bases, with 26 bases between them. The CDR3 totals 19 residues. The CDR3, as DNA: TGTGCCAGCAGTTTATGGGGGTCAGTGGTCTCCGGCCATCCAGACGAGCAGTACTTC. Protein sequence: CASSLWGSVVSGHPDEQYF.

The chain employs TRBV9 and TRBJ2-2; 8 nucleotides line up with TRBD1. From germline, CDR1 is SGDLS and CDR2 YYNGEE. V dropped 3 bases and J dropped 7; count of bases not matched to a gene: 5. The CDR3 sequence is 14 residues long. CDR3: CASSAAGGRGELFF. DNA of the CDR3: TGTGCCAGCAGCGCTGCAGGGGGCCGCGGGGAGCTGTTTTTT.

The chain employs TRBV11-2 and TRBJ2-3; D possibly corresponds to TRBD2 (6 bases). Germline values: CDR1 SGHAT, CDR2 FQNNGV. The CDR3 loop spans 16 amino acids. V lost 0 bases and J lost 1, with 11 bases in between. CDR3 in amino acids: CASSLDSSGGTDTQYF. Here the CDR3 DNA reads TGTGCCAGCAGCTTAGATTCGTCGGGAGGCACAGATACGCAGTATTTT. Together with reference TRBV11-2 and TRBJ2-3, the CDR3 gives the full variable domain: EAGVAQSPRYKIIEKRQSVAFWCNPISGHATLYWYQQILGQGPKLLIQFQNNGVVDDSQLPKDRFSAERLKGVDSTLKIQPAKLEDSAVYLCASSLDSSGGTDTQYFGPGTRLTVL.

This chain uses TRBV18 with TRBJ1-1; no clear D. CDR3 size: 11 residues. Trimming took off 2 bases at V and 4 bases at J, with 2 bases between the two ends. Germline V lookup: CDR1 KGHSH, CDR2 LQKENI. In nucleotides, the CDR3 is TGTGCCAGCTCACCAAGCACTGAAGCTTTCTTT. Its translation: CASSPSTEAFF. The full variable domain, in which reference TRBV18 and TRBJ1-1 provide the parts outside the CDR3, is NAGVMQNPRHLVRRRGQEARLRCSPMKGHSHVYWYRQLPEEGLKFMVYLQKENIIDESGMPKERFSAEFPKEGPSILRIQQVVRGDSAAYFCASSPSTEAFFGQGTRLTVV.

The chain combines TRBV6-5 with TRBJ2-7; 7 positions match TRBD2. V lost 5 bases and J lost 0; bases outside the gene matches: 7. The CDR3 sequence is 15 residues long. Germline CDR1 MNHEY, CDR2 SVGAGI. CDR3 sequence: CASSRPGLHSYEQYF. Here the CDR3 DNA reads TGTGCCAGCAGTAGACCGGGACTACACTCCTACGAGCAGTACTTC.

The chain carries TRBV27 and TRBJ1-1, with unresolved D. Trimming left V 5 bases short and J 0 bases short, with 13 bases between. There are 15 residues in the CDR3. In germline, CDR1 is MNHEY, CDR2 SMNVEV (reference sequence). Here the CDR3 DNA reads TGTGCCAGCAGTCCCTTTAAGAGGTTGAACACTGAAGCTTTCTTT. Translated, it gives CASSPFKRLNTEAFF.

This sequence joins TRBV4-1 and TRBJ1-5, with D unresolved. CDR3 length equals 14 residues. V dropped 1 base and J dropped 6 bases, with 10 bases sitting between them. Per germline, CDR1 MGHRA and CDR2 YSYEKL. CDR3 protein: CASSQVWVSQPQHF. The CDR3 nucleotides are TGCGCCAGCAGCCAAGTTTGGGTCTCTCAGCCCCAGCATTTT.

This chain links TRBV27 with TRBJ1-5, with 9 bases aligning to TRBD1. Germline-derived CDR1 and CDR2 are MNHEY and SMNVEV (reference sequence). The CDR3 loop spans 17 amino acids. J was trimmed by 1 base and V by 6 bases; bases with no gene match: 10. The CDR3 here is CASSPRDRVESNQPQHF. CDR3 bases: TGTGCCAGCAGCCCCCGGGACAGGGTCGAGAGCAATCAGCCCCAGCATTTT.

The CDR3: CASSRMNTEAFF. CDR3 coding DNA: TGTGCCAGCAGCCGCATGAACACTGAAGCTTTCTTT. V is TRBV5-4 and J is TRBJ1-1; D unresolved. From germline, CDR1 is SGHNT and CDR2 YYREEE (reference sequence). The CDR3 totals 12 residues. The V end was cut by 4 bases, the J end by 0 bases, with 4 bases between. The whole variable domain, remainder taken from reference TRBV5-4 and TRBJ1-1, is ETGVTQSPTHLIKTRGQQVTLRCSSQSGHNTVSWYQQALGQGPQFIFQYYREEENGRGNFPPRFSGLQFPNYSSELNVNALELDDSALYLCASSRMNTEAFFGQGTRLTVV.

The chain joins TRBV6-1 to TRBJ2-7; D gene ambiguous. The CDR3 has 12 residues. The V end was cut by 2 bases, the J end by 5 bases, with 7 bases between. Per germline, CDR1 MNHNS and CDR2 SASEGT. CDR3 nucleotides: TGTGCCAGCAGTGAATTTCTTGACGAGCAGTACTTC. Translated, it gives CASSEFLDEQYF.